One and the same sample provided the 9 T cell receptor beta chains below, sequenced in a study of blood T cell repertoires in COVID-19 (dated by TCRdb to 2020 to 2021). Library preparation used the immunoSEQ multiplex PCR assay. Sourced from immuneACCESS, this table was stored by TCRdb with only in-frame sequences that have V and J called. A share of the clones is absent; for the studies checked, an unresolved V gene accounts for under half, and the remainder has no known explanation. Here the sample has 250,000 to 300,000 clones; around 90% occur a single time. The ten top clones hold about 2% of the sample. The sequenced material came from PBMCs or T cells enriched from blood (not recorded which). The origin of the receptors is a woman aged 40 to 55 with acute COVID-19.

V is TRBV6-2 or TRBV6-3 and J is TRBJ2-1; 12 bases align to TRBD1. The CDR3 is 18 amino acids. The J segment lost 8 bases and the V segment lost 0 bases, leaving 11 bases of the junction unmatched. CDR1 and CDR2 from the germline V gene are MNHEY and SVGEGT. The CDR3 DNA reads as TGTGCCAGCAGTTACTCGCCCTGGGACAGGGGGCCCCGCGATGAGCAGTTCTTC. This translates into CASSYSPWDRGPRDEQFF.

Here the CDR3 DNA reads TGTGCCAGCAGCTTCCCTACCTGGCCCGGGGCCTACAATGAGCAGTTCTTC. Translating gives CASSFPTWPGAYNEQFF. V is TRBV5-6 and J is TRBJ2-1; TRBD2 might be the D (5 bases). Trimming removed 2 bases from V and 2 bases from J, with 17 bases in between. The CDR3 has 17 amino acids. Germline CDR1 is SGHDT and CDR2 is YYEEEE.

The chain recombines TRBV4-1 with TRBJ2-7; maybe TRBD1 (5 bases). The ends were cut back, 1 base at V and 1 base at J, with 11 bases in the middle. Germline values: CDR1 MGHRA, CDR2 YSYEKL. The CDR3 is made up of 15 amino acids. DNA for the CDR3: TGCGCCAGCAGCCAAGCCGACAGTAGATCCTACGAGCAGTACTTC. It specifies CASSQADSRSYEQYF.

The gene calls are TRBV29-1 and TRBJ1-4; D may be TRBD1 (5 bases). This CDR3 region has 12 residues. V gave up 4 bases and J gave up 14 bases, with 17 bases separating them. The germline gives CDR1 SQVTM, CDR2 ANQGSEA. Here the CDR3 reads CSVVGPQGWLFF. The CDR3 coding sequence is TGCAGCGTTGTCGGGCCCCAGGGTTGGCTGTTTTTT.

V is TRBV6-5 and J is TRBJ1-4, with 11 nucleotides matching TRBD1. CDR1 MNHEY and CDR2 SVGAGI come from the germline V gene. V gave up 6 bases and J gave up 7 bases; unmatched junction bases: 7. This CDR3 comprises 15 residues. This chain's CDR3 is CASRQGQGAIEKLFF. CDR3 in DNA: TGTGCCAGCAGGCAAGGACAGGGGGCAATTGAAAAACTGTTTTTT.

The chain joins TRBV10-3 to TRBJ1-4; no clear D. The CDR3 covers 13 residues. V lost 4 bases, J lost 4 bases, and 7 bases lay in between. Germline lookup yields CDR1 ENHRY and CDR2 SYGVKD. CDR3 region: CAISAGVNEKLFF. The CDR3 DNA sequence: TGTGCCATCAGTGCCGGGGTTAATGAAAAACTGTTTTTT.

The chain recombines TRBV19 with TRBJ1-6; the match to TRBD1 covers 10 bases. CDR1 and CDR2 (germline): LNHDA, SQIVND (reference sequence). Losses at the gene ends were 5 bases for V and 7 bases for J; bases not matched to a gene: 5. The CDR3 totals 15 residues. Here the CDR3 reads CASSVLGQGNSPLHF. As DNA, the CDR3 is TGTGCCAGTAGTGTACTGGGACAGGGGAATTCACCCCTCCACTTT.

The J gene is TRBJ2-1, the V gene TRBV28, with 9 bases aligning to TRBD2. Germline V gives CDR1 MDHEN, CDR2 SYDVKM. The J segment lost 5 bases and the V segment lost 11 bases, leaving 13 bases of the junction unmatched. This CDR3 has 15 amino acids. CDR3 sequence: CASRTAAGGNNEQFF. CDR3 nucleotides: TGTGCCTCTCGTACGGCGGCGGGAGGGAACAATGAGCAGTTCTTC. The full variable domain, completed using reference TRBV28 and TRBJ2-1, is DVKVTQSSRYLVKRTGEKVFLECVQDMDHENMFWYRQDPGLGLRLIYFSYDVKMKEKGDIPEGYSVSREKKERFSLILESASTNQTSMYLCASRTAAGGNNEQFFGPGTRLTVL.

The chain joins TRBV28 to TRBJ1-6, with D unresolved. V lost 8 bases to trimming and J lost 10 bases, with 24 bases between them. This CDR3 is 16 amino acids long. CDR1 is MDHEN, CDR2 SYDVKM, per germline. The CDR3 DNA sequence: TGTGCCAGCGCAATATCTGCGGGGTACCAGTGGTCACCCCTCCACTTT. It yields the protein CASAISAGYQWSPLHF.